Listed below are T cell receptor beta chains from one sample, sequenced in a study of cytomegalovirus exposure and HLA in healthy donors. Method: immunoSEQ multiplex PCR; TCRdb's copy keeps in-frame clones and lacks some. The sample lists approximately 140,000 clones, over 60% occurring once. Input material: PBMCs. The receptors come from a man aged 35 to 55 in good health and CMV-seronegative. Both conserved end residues are part of each CDR3. A D gene is named only where the DNA matches it firmly. Clone size is stated in some rows and not others, as once, few, many or a class when expanded.

>NA|TRBJ1-1|NA|TRBV25-1
TGTGCCAGCAGTGCCAAAAACTTCAGGGGAGGGGGCACTGAAGCTTTCTTT
CASSAKNFRGGGTEAFF
>NA|TRBJ2-5|NA|TRBV28
TGTGCCAGCAGTTCGGGGTGGCAGACCCAGTACTTC
CASSSGWQTQYF
>few|TRBJ2-3|NA|TRBV5-4
TGTGCCAGCAGCTTTCAGGGTACAGATACGCAGTATTTT
CASSFQGTDTQYF
>once|TRBJ2-3|TRBD2|TRBV6-4
TGTGCCAGCAGCTTGGGGACTAGCGGAGCCACGCAGTATTTT
CASSLGTSGATQYF
>NA|TRBJ2-7|TRBD1|TRBV4-1
TGCGCCAGCAGCCCCGGACAGGGCGGGTTTGAGCAGTACTTC
CASSPGQGGFEQYF
>NA|TRBJ2-3|TRBD2|TRBV4-3
TGCGCCAGCAGCCAAGCTAGCGGGGGGGCAGGAGATACGCAGTATTTT
CASSQASGGAGDTQYF
>few|TRBJ2-7|TRBD2|TRBV5-6
TGTGCCAGCAGCGACGGGACTAGCGGGACCTACGAGCAGTACTTC
CASSDGTSGTYEQYF
>once|TRBJ2-1|TRBD1|TRBV10-3
TGTGCCATCAGTCCACAAGGACAGGGGGGGAATGAGCAGTTCTTC
CAISPQGQGGNEQFF
>NA|TRBJ1-5|NA|TRBV7-7
TGTGCCAGCAGCTATCAGGATAGCAATCAGCCCCAGCATTTT
CASSYQDSNQPQHF
>NA|TRBJ2-5|NA|TRBV6-6
NA
CVSSTSTGKETQYF
>NA|TRBJ2-4|TRBD1|TRBV30
TGTGCCTGGAGCCGGGGACAGGTGAACATTCAGTACTTC
CAWSRGQVNIQYF
>NA|TRBJ2-5|TRBD2|TRBV7-2
TGTGCCAGCAGGGGGGGGGAGACCCAGTACTTC
CASRGGETQYF
>NA|TRBJ2-7|TRBD2|TRBV2
TGTGCCAGCAGTCCCCTCAGCGGGGGGGCAAGGGAGCAGTACTTC
CASSPLSGGAREQYF
>NA|TRBJ2-7|TRBD1|TRBV9
TGTGCCAGCAGCTCACGAACCGGGACAGGGGGCTACGAGCAGTACTTC
CASSSRTGTGGYEQYF
>NA|TRBJ2-3|NA|TRBV4-1
TGCGCCAGCTCTGTGACGGAGGCCCTGGGCACAGATACGCAGTATTTT
CASSVTEALGTDTQYF
>NA|TRBJ2-7|TRBD2|TRBV7-8
TGTGCCAGCAGCTTGGCTAGCGGCGAGCAGTACTTC
CASSLASGEQYF
>few|TRBJ1-2|TRBD1|TRBV11-3
TGTGCCAGCAGCTTAGTCCCAGGGGGCGACTATGGCTACACCTTC
CASSLVPGGDYGYTF
>NA|TRBJ1-6|NA|TRBV7-9
TGTTCCAGCAGCCATGAGAATAATTCACCCCTCCACTTT
CSSSHENNSPLHF
>NA|TRBJ2-5|TRBD2|TRBV11-2
TGTGCCAGCAGCTATCAGCGGCTAGCGGGGCAAGAGACCCAGTACTTC
CASSYQRLAGQETQYF
>NA|TRBJ2-6|TRBD1|TRBV7-9
TGTTCCAGCAGCGGGACAGGGGGGGTTGCTGGGGCCAACGTCCTGACTTTC
CSSSGTGGVAGANVLTF
>NA|TRBJ2-1|NA|TRBV2
TGTGCCAGCACCCGTGACAAGGACTCCTCCTACAATGAGCAGTTCTTC
CASTRDKDSSYNEQFF
>NA|TRBJ1-4|NA|TRBV29-1
TGCAGCGTTGTGGCGACGGGGGATGAAAAACTGTTTTTT
CSVVATGDEKLFF
>NA|TRBJ2-7|NA|TRBV21-1
TGTGCCAGCAGCACCACAGACTACGAGCAGTACTTC
CASSTTDYEQYF
>NA|TRBJ2-7|NA|TRBV4-3
TGCGCCAGCAGCCAAGAGGCCGATTCAACCTACGAGCAGTACTTC
CASSQEADSTYEQYF
>NA|TRBJ2-7|NA|TRBV7-2
TGTGCCAGCAGCTTAGGGACTCACTCCTACGAGCAGTACTTC
CASSLGTHSYEQYF
>once|TRBJ2-3|NA|TRBV19
TGTGCCAGTATTATGCGCGGGGTCGGGGCAGATACGCAGTATTTT
CASIMRGVGADTQYF
>NA|TRBJ1-1|TRBD1|TRBV25-1
TGTGCCAGCAGTGATAGGACAGGGCGGCCCACTGAAGCTTTCTTT
CASSDRTGRPTEAFF
>NA|TRBJ2-2|TRBD1|TRBV6-1
TGTGCCAGCAGTGAAGCGCTTCGGGGACAGCCGGACACCGGGGAGCTGTTTTTT
CASSEALRGQPDTGELFF
>NA|TRBJ1-5|NA|TRBV6-1
TGTGCCAGCAGTGTCGTTATAGAGGCTCAGCCCCAGCATTTT
CASSVVIEAQPQHF
>NA|TRBJ2-7|NA|TRBV6-1
TGTGCCAGCAGTCGAAGGGAGACCTACGAGCAGTACTTC
CASSRRETYEQYF
>few|TRBJ2-5|TRBD1|TRBV7-9
TGTGCCAGCAGCGACTACAGGGGGCAAGAGACCCAGTACTTC
CASSDYRGQETQYF
>NA|TRBJ2-1|NA|TRBV15
TGTGCCACCAGCAGTAGAGGAGGGGAGACAGCCACCTCCTACAATGAGCAGTTCTTC
CATSSRGGETATSYNEQFF
>NA|TRBJ2-7|TRBD2|TRBV30
TGTGCCGGCGGACTAGCGGGGCCCTACGAGCAGTACTTC
CAGGLAGPYEQYF
>NA|TRBJ2-7|TRBD1|TRBV6-1
TGTGCCAGCAGTGAAGACAGGGGGCATCGCGGGTACGAGCAGTACTTC
CASSEDRGHRGYEQYF
>NA|TRBJ2-3|NA|TRBV19
TGTGCCAGTAGTATAGGGACTAACACAGATACGCAGTATTTT
CASSIGTNTDTQYF
>NA|TRBJ2-3|TRBD2|TRBV28
TGTGCCAGCAGTCCTCGACTAGCGGGAGTTTTTACAGATACGCAGTATTTT
CASSPRLAGVFTDTQYF
>few|TRBJ2-7|TRBD1|TRBV28
TGTGCCAGCTATACCAACGACAGGGCCACCTACGAGCAGTACTTC
CASYTNDRATYEQYF
>NA|TRBJ2-3|TRBD2|TRBV11-2
TGTGCCAGCAGCTTCCGGGGTAGCGGGACTAGCACAGATACGCAGTATTTT
CASSFRGSGTSTDTQYF
>NA|TRBJ2-1|NA|TRBV4-1
TGCGCCAGCAGCCAAGGGGAGAGCTCCTACAATGAGCAGTTCTTC
CASSQGESSYNEQFF
>NA|TRBJ2-1|NA|TRBV5-1
TGCGCCAGCAGCCCGGGACTCACACCCGGGGATGAGCAGTTCTTC
CASSPGLTPGDEQFF
>NA|TRBJ2-5|TRBD1|TRBV5-3
TGTGCCAGAAGCTCCACAGGGGACCAAGAGACCCAGTACTTC
CARSSTGDQETQYF
>NA|TRBJ1-6|NA|TRBV7-8
TGTGCCAGCAGCACCGCAGGGCTTGCGCCCCTCCACTTT
CASSTAGLAPLHF
>NA|TRBJ1-2|TRBD1|TRBV13
TGTGCCAGCAGCTCCTATTTGACAGGGAACTATGGCTACACCTTC
CASSSYLTGNYGYTF
>NA|TRBJ1-2|TRBD1|TRBV27
TGTGCCAGCAGGTTAGGAGGACAGGGTGGAGGCTACACCTTC
CASRLGGQGGGYTF
>NA|TRBJ1-2|NA|TRBV6-1
TGTGCCAGCAGTGAAATGGAGGGAAGGAACTCCGGTTACACCTTC
CASSEMEGRNSGYTF
>NA|TRBJ2-1|NA|TRBV4-1
TGCGCCAGCAGCTTTCCGACGTCCGTGGAGGAGCAGTTCTTC
CASSFPTSVEEQFF
>NA|TRBJ2-1|TRBD1|TRBV18
TGTGCCAGCTCACTATTCTTCGGGACAGGGGATAATGAGCAGTTCTTC
CASSLFFGTGDNEQFF
>NA|TRBJ2-3|NA|TRBV2
TGTGCCAGCACGACTTTTCCTGTAACAGATACGCAGTATTTT
CASTTFPVTDTQYF
>NA|TRBJ2-7|NA|TRBV20-1
TGCAGTGCTAGAGTCTACGAGCAGTACTTC
CSARVYEQYF
>NA|TRBJ2-7|TRBD1|TRBV7-8
TGTGCCAGCAGCTTAGACAGGGGGGCCTACGAGCAGTACTTC
CASSLDRGAYEQYF
>NA|TRBJ2-3|NA|TRBV2
TGTGCCAGCACAGAGGCGGGGTGGACAGATACGCAGTATTTT
CASTEAGWTDTQYF
>few|TRBJ1-1|NA|TRBV2
TGTGCCAGCGGCAGGTTGAACACTGAAGCTTTCTTT
CASGRLNTEAFF
>NA|TRBJ2-5|NA|TRBV7-2
TGTGCCAGCAGCTTAGGAAGGGGGACGGACCTAAGACAAGAGACCCAGTACTTC
CASSLGRGTDLRQETQYF
>once|TRBJ2-7|NA|TRBV5-8
TGTGCCAGCAGCTTGCAGGGAACGACCTACGAGCAGTACTTC
CASSLQGTTYEQYF
>NA|TRBJ2-5|TRBD1|TRBV2
TGTGCCAGCAGTGAATCCCCTACAGGGGCAGGAACCCAGTACTTC
CASSESPTGAGTQYF
>NA|TRBJ2-5|TRBD2|TRBV4-2
TGTGCCAGCAGCCAAGATCCCATGGGACTAGCGACGGAGACCCAGTACTTC
CASSQDPMGLATETQYF
>few|TRBJ2-2|NA|TRBV30
TGTGCCTGGAGTGTTCGGGGTCTAAACACCGGGGAGCTGTTTTTT
CAWSVRGLNTGELFF
>NA|TRBJ2-3|NA|TRBV5-1
TGCGCCAGCAGCTTGGTCAGACAGGCGACCACAGATACGCAGTATTTT
CASSLVRQATTDTQYF
>once|TRBJ1-3|TRBD1|TRBV5-1
TGCGCCAGCAGCGCGGACAGGGTTGGAAACACCATATATTTT
CASSADRVGNTIYF
>NA|TRBJ2-3|TRBD1|TRBV19
TGTGCCAGTAGTGTACAGGGGGATACGCAGTATTTT
CASSVQGDTQYF